This entry is about one TCR beta chain. This clonotype was seen ten or more times. What this receptor recognizes is not known. Base qualities are not recorded, but no much larger clone differs from it by a single base. The CDR3 runs 16 residues from the cysteine to the phenylalanine. CDR3 DNA is the only sequence kept; it has 48 bases, read in frame from the first base. The V end loses 5 bases and the J end loses 3 bases, and a stretch of 20 bases separates them. The CDR1 and CDR2 encoded by the germline V gene (reference sequence) are SEHNR and FQNEAQ. These data originate in a study of CD8+CD57+ T cells in acquired aplastic anemia listed by TCRdb under 2018. Turning to the overall study: DNA extracted from sorted CD4+ and CD8+ cells had a mean of around 3 ug, with a range of roughly 0.17 to 27.4 ug. Healthy donor samples averaged about 9.9 million reads for CD4+ and 11 million to 12 million for CD8+ cells.

Overall results and qualifications from the work: CD8+ Simpson's diversity did not differ significantly between patients and healthy controls (P=0.060). Twenty-nine CD8+ CDR3 sequences were found in both patients and controls but appeared to be highly expressed in patients and within the immunodominant clones of the patients.

Genomic DNA was used as template for profiling of TCR beta VDJ combinations and CDR3 sequences. An Illumina HiSeq 2000 was used for TCR repertoire sequencing. The source study handled its data this way. Repertoire assessment relied on Simpson's diversity index, CDR3 size and DJ length profiles, and TRBV/TRBJ rearrangement plots. The most abundant DNA sequence in the deep sequencing data was taken as the immunodominant clone. CDR3 amino acid sequences were checked for sharing across subjects and were also compared against the VDJdb database and published repertoires. Using fastp trimming at Q25 and MiXCR clonotype assembly, TCRdb reanalyzed the public sequencing data and kept in-frame beta chains. For every CDR3 protein sequence, its rows merge into one entry that carries the most common genes and DNA. V and J calls and clone size were set by TCRdb, not the authors. This sample is represented by some 240,000 distinct CDR3 sequences; 30% to 40% of them were singletons. 1.1% of the sample lies in the top ten.

TCR repertoires of sorted CD4+ and CD8+ blood T cells from severe aplastic anemia patients and healthy subjects were deep-sequenced in the study. Ficoll-Paque density gradient centrifugation was used to isolate peripheral blood mononuclear cells. CD4+ and CD8+ T cells were sorted by FACS or magnetic beads before DNA extraction. This chain joins TRBV7-9 to TRBJ2-7; the D gene is possibly TRBD1 or TRBD2, with 5 bases matching each. This clonotype was obtained from a human donor in good health, serving as a control. The material sequenced was sorted CD4+, CD8+, or CD8+CD57+ T cells (not recorded which) from PBMCs. The CDR3 protein is CASSPRRQGLFYEQYF. The DNA sequence is as follows: TGTGCCAGCAGCCCAAGGAGGCAGGGCCTCTTCTACGAGCAGTACTTC.